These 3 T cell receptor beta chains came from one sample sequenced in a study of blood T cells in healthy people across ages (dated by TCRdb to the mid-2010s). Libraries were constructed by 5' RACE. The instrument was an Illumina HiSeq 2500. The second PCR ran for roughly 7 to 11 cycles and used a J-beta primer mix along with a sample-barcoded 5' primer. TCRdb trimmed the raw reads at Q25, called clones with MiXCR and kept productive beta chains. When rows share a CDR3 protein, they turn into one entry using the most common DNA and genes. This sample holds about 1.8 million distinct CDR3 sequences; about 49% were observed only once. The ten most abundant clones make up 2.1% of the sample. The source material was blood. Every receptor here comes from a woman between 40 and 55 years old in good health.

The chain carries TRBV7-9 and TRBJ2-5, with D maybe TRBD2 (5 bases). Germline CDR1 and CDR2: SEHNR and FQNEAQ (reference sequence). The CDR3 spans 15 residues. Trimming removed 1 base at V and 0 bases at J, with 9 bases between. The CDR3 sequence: CASSLVLAHQETQYF. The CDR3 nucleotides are TGTGCCAGCAGCTTAGTCCTAGCCCACCAAGAGACCCAGTACTTC.

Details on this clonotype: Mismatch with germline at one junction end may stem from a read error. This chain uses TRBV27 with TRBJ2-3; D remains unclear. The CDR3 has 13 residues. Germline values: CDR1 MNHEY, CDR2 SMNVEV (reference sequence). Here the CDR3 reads CASSLSSIDTQYF. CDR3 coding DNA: TGTGCCAGCAGTTTATCAAGCATAGATACGCAGTATTTT.

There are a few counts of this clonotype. CDR3 amino acids: CASSPGLRGTDTQYF. CDR3 in DNA: TGCGCCAGCAGCCCGGGGCTGCGAGGCACAGATACGCAGTATTTT. The chain combines TRBV4-3 with TRBJ2-3; tentatively, D is TRBD1 or TRBD2 (5 bases each). Germline loops: CDR1 LGHNA, CDR2 YSLEER. This CDR3 is built from 15 residues. The V and J ends lost 4 bases and 1 base respectively, with 12 bases between them.